This record looks at one T cell receptor (beta chain) sequence and its context. This clone has only one observation. The antigen this receptor binds is unknown. Base-call qualities are not available, and no considerably larger clone is one nucleotide away. The record originates from a study of cytomegalovirus exposure and HLA in healthy donors (TCRdb year 2017). Study-wide context: An earlier analysis of approximately 640 of the donors reported more than 250 Gb of sequence data and 100 million to 140 million unique TCR beta sequences from around 200 million T cells. In a later analysis, previously published TCR beta repertoires from fewer than 750 donors were re-analyzed and high-resolution HLA genotyping was added so that TCR occurrence patterns could be studied. Typing coverage varied by locus: about 629-640 donors for A, B, C, DRB1 and DQB1; some 520 for DQA1; about 590 for DPA1; approximately 470 for DPB1. Every discovery cohort repertoire had been produced on one sequencing platform. Among roughly 400 genotyped donors of the cohort, an average of approximately 240,000 unique TCR beta nucleotide sequences was sequenced per donor, of which about 19% were non-productive. The study combined high-throughput TCR immunosequencing, statistical association of individual TCRs with disease status, and machine learning to predict cytomegalovirus infection status. Rather than using new phenotypic data, the later analysis identified candidate immune exposures from TCR beta sequences and from how often those sequences occurred across donors. Among the 398 genotyped donors, around 81% belonged to the genetic ancestry cluster associated with self-reported Caucasian donors. HLA typing covered class I and class II loci at four-digit resolution. Roughly 5 DR-DQ haplotypes were handled as single units for association and clustering because linkage in the cohort was strong. An early release that covered about 640 HLA-typed donors contained 250 to 350 gigabases of sequencing data and 75 million to 100 million unique TCR sequences. In a later genetic analysis, genome-wide SNP genotypes for about three fifths of the 666 donors were used, and that subset was treated as a discovery cohort. Donor age, sex, ethnicity and CMV serostatus were compiled together with the repertoire data. The study aimed to test whether cataloging public T cell receptors could reveal signatures of past pathogen exposure. To decide whether each TCR beta V gene segment behaved as functional or pseudogenic, an earlier analysis of approximately 620 of the donors relied on high-throughput TCR beta sequencing. Using immunosequencing, the study profiled T cell repertoires from 666 subjects and related those repertoires to cytomegalovirus serostatus. Besides the first cohort of roughly 660 subjects, a separate validation cohort made up of 120 different subjects was used. The research as a whole found: The cohort was sequenced for TCR beta chains only, and without alpha or paired-chain data the features that could be detected were limited. Sequencing depth was assumed to be roughly uniform across donors in the presence/absence analyses, though that assumption may not hold. CMV serostatus was the only immune exposure information available for the cohort. The study gave a list of 150 to 200 TCR beta chains associated with cytomegalovirus. A further reported finding was that TCR beta sequences accurately predicted the HLA-A and HLA-B alleles for most subjects in the first cohort. Correlated functional status among segregating V segments might reflect linkage disequilibrium, but an unknown experimental factor could not be ruled out. V-gene and J-gene trimming of TCR beta chains was associated with a missense DCLRE1C variant in a later genetic analysis, and the association was replicated in an independent cohort. The 87-base-pair reads could not distinguish some IMGT-functional V segments, including TRBV6-2 and TRBV6-3, so those segments were excluded. Compared with equally common non-associated chains, HLA-associated TCR beta chains in a later analysis were more clonally expanded and had lower generation probabilities. A later analysis reported that several top co-occurrence clusters appeared linked to parvovirus B19, influenza, CMV and Epstein-Barr virus. In both the original and validation cohorts, the classifier was reported to diagnose cytomegalovirus status with high specificity and sensitivity. The authors suggested that the approach could potentially be extended to other disease states and immunological phenotypes. In an earlier analysis of around 500 of the donors, most TCR beta V segments appeared in productive rearrangements about 87% or about 30% of the time, broadly matching IMGT annotations. Because some donors lacked HLA typing at each locus, the association tests relied only on the typed subset. Strong co-occurrence of HLA alleles, especially DR and DQ, made assigning TCR associations to individual alleles difficult. According to a later analysis, TCR association rates differed among HLA loci, with DRB1 alleles showing the most associated TCRs and HLA-C alleles showing the fewest. Across donors, most TCR sequences were observed very rarely, whereas some public TCRs were present in many individuals. Compared with the roughly 720-donor mean, donors in an Asian-associated ancestry cluster had fewer N-insertions in productive TCRs, according to a later genetic analysis. At a false discovery rate of 0.05, a later analysis linked about 17,000 TCR beta sequences to specific HLA alleles. Three of the identified cytomegalovirus-associated TCR beta chains were confirmed in vitro to be specific for cytomegalovirus antigens. A later analysis found that most CMV-associated TCR beta chains appeared HLA-restricted, with HLA associations seemingly driven largely by CMV exposure. The sequencing pipeline was judged likely to have produced a cluster of highly shared sequence variants as a technical artifact. The earlier analysis of some 540 of the donors excluded approximately 17 rarely observed V segments, including chromosome 9 orphons, because counts were too low.

V loses 4 bases at its end and J loses 0 bases; junction bases beyond the gene matches: 5. Taken from cysteine to phenylalanine, the CDR3 has 16 residues. Left in the record is the CDR3 DNA by itself, 48 bases read in frame from the first base. From a lookup of the germline V gene (reference sequence), CDR1 and CDR2 are SGHNT and YYREEE. The cohort was made up of 666 healthy bone marrow donors. All cohort members were sampled while nominally healthy, although unrecorded immune exposures were likely present. The donor tested CMV seronegative and was one of the 352 seronegative cohort members. A peripheral blood sample was provided by each donor, and peripheral blood mononuclear cells were used for TCR beta sequencing. Genomic DNA was extracted from the blood cell samples with the Qiagen DNeasy Blood Extraction Kit. The library was made by the immunoSEQ multiplex PCR assay. The multiplex PCR relied on a mix of 60 forward primers for TCR Vbeta segments and 13 reverse primers for TCR Jbeta segments. A multiplex PCR assay on genomic DNA amplified the CDR3 region of rearranged TCR beta genes. On the Illumina HiSeq System, the amplified TCR beta libraries were sequenced as 87-base-pair reads. The original pipeline was this. Across the 700 or so repertoires, a later analysis counted roughly 84 million unique TCR beta chains, about 10 million of which were shared by at least two donors. A nearest-neighbor algorithm error-corrected the raw reads and collapsed the reads into unique sequences, merging closely related sequences to remove PCR and sequencing errors. V, D and J gene segments were assigned by aligning CDR3 sequences to IMGT reference sequences. For a sequence to be retained, a match of at least six nucleotides to both a V gene segment and a J gene segment was required. A rearrangement counted as productive if the CDR3 had no stop codons and remained in frame with V and J, and every other rearrangement counted as non-productive. Following IMGT convention, CDR3 was defined as the stretch from the second conserved V-encoded cysteine up to the conserved J-encoded phenylalanine. In an earlier analysis of 550 to 650 of the donors, sequences lacking an unambiguous match to a single V gene segment were excluded. In an earlier analysis of about 590 of the donors, a V segment was called functional when productive rearrangements were above 56.7%, and segregating when the standard deviation between donors exceeded 5%. To diagnose cytomegalovirus status from the catalog of TCR beta chain sequences, a statistical classification framework was built. In a later analysis, TCR nucleotide sequences were compared against IMGT/GENE-DB human TR gene sequences so that V and J genes could be assigned. The TCRdist pipeline was used in a later analysis to assign CDR3 sequences and most-parsimonious VDJ recombination scenarios. In a later analysis, each TCR beta chain was defined by its CDR3 amino acid sequence together with its V-gene family, and reads without a unique V-gene family were excluded. A later analysis removed 592 highly shared, low-generation-probability nucleotide sequences to deal with suspected cross-contamination and a sequencing artifact. In a later analysis, a clonal expansion index for each public chain was calculated from normalized within-repertoire ranks of inferred template counts. Generation probabilities in a later analysis came from a VDJ recombination model fitted to out-of-frame rearrangements, and those results were checked against IGoR. A later analysis scored TCR-TCR, TCR-HLA and TCR-CMV co-occurrence with hypergeometric tests, applying a repertoire-size bias correction to TCR pairs. False discovery rates were estimated in a later analysis by permuting HLA or CMV assignments 20 times. A later analysis grouped co-occurring TCRs with DBSCAN, adding TCRdist sequence similarity when clustering within HLA-allele-positive subsets. Co-occurrence clustering excluded repertoires with fewer than 30,000 or more than 120,000 public chains, plus five with anomalous nucleotide sharing. The source is immuneACCESS, and TCRdb retained only in-frame sequences with V and J called. Part of the clones is not carried over; for the studies checked, unresolved V genes explain less than half of this, and the remainder is unexplained. That table furnishes V, J and clone size, whereas the DNA furnished D and trimming. Here the sample has 150,000 or so clones; 65% to 75% occur a single time. The top ten clonotypes cover 2% to 2.5% of the sample.

In this chain, TRBV5-4 is recombined with TRBJ2-1; 9 junctional bases match TRBD1. The source material was PBMCs. The clonotype originates from a man aged 25 to 45 in good health and CMV-seronegative. The sequence in DNA is TGTGCCAGCAGCAGGACAGGGGCCTCCTCCTACAATGAGCAGTTCTTC. It specifies CASSRTGASSYNEQFF.